This T cell receptor (beta chain) was recovered during a study of shared clonotypes between healthy human individuals. General study findings and limits: The study's rarefaction showed incomplete sorted-subset sequencing despite large depth. Several donors had roughly 5% of their naive CD4 clonotypes in common.

Sequencing was at deep level. Each subset's genomic DNA was shared equally among a number of immunoSEQ plates. Method: immunoSEQ multiplex PCR; TCRdb's copy keeps in-frame clones and lacks some. The sample includes more than 500,000 clones, roughly 95% of them seen just once. Concerning this clone itself: Its matching antigen is unknown.

Naive CD8 populations comprised CD45RO-negative cells positively selected for CCR7, excluding terminally differentiated effector memory CD45RA+ cells. Trimming at V came to 3 bases and at J to 5 bases, leaving 15 bases not matched to a gene. Germline CDR1 reads PRHDT; CDR2 reads FYEKMQ (reference sequence). The CDR3 loop spans 18 amino acids. This chain joins TRBV13 and TRBJ2-7; 11 nucleotides agree with TRBD2. Sequencing was carried out using naive CD8+ T cells sorted from blood. The sequence was obtained from a woman aged 25 to 45 in good health. The CDR3 coding sequence is TGTGCCAGCAGCTTTCAATTATCCAATAGCGGGAGGGCTGACGAGCAGTACTTC. This codes for CASSFQLSNSGRADEQYF.